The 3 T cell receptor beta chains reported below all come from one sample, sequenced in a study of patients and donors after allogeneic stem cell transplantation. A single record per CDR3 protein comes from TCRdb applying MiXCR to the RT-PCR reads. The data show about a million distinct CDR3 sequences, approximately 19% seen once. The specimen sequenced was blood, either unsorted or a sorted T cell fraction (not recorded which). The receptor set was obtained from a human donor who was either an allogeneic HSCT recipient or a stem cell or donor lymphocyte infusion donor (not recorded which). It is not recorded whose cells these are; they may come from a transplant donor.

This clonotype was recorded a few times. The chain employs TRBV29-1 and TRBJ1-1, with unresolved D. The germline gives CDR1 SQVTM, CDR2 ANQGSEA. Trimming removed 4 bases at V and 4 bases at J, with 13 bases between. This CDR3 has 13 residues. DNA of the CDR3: TGCAGCGTTGTACGGGTCCTGGCCACTGAAGCTTTCTTT. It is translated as CSVVRVLATEAFF.

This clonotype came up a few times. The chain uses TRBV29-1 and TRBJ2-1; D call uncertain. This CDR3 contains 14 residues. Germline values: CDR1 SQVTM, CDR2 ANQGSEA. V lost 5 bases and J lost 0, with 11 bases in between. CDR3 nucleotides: TGCAGCGTTCTTGGGCAGAGCTCCTACAATGAGCAGTTCTTC. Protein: CSVLGQSSYNEQFF.

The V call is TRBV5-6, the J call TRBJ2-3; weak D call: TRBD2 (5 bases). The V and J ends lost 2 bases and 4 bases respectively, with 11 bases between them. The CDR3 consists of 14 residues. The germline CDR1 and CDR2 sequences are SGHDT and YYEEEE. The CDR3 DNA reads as TGTGCCAGCAGCTTCCCCGTGCGGGCAGATACGCAGTATTTT. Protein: CASSFPVRADTQYF.